These 13 T cell receptor beta chains share one sample of origin, sequenced in a study of cytomegalovirus exposure and HLA in healthy donors. With 60 Vbeta and 13 Jbeta primers, the PCR was carried out. TCRdb keeps only in-frame clones here, not all; method: immunoSEQ multiplex PCR. The data show about 150,000 clones, roughly four fifths seen once. Sequences were obtained from PBMCs. The source is a male donor in good health and CMV-seronegative.

This clone occurred a few times. The V and J genes are TRBV28 and TRBJ2-7, with TRBD1 matching 8 bases. The V gene end was trimmed by 7 bases and the J gene end by 4 bases; junction bases not matched to a gene: 12. Germline loops: CDR1 MDHEN, CDR2 SYDVKM. The CDR3 totals 15 residues. In DNA form, the CDR3 reads TGTGCCAGCAACCATATCCAGGGGGCCAGGTACGAGCAGTACTTC. Its protein product is CASNHIQGARYEQYF.

This clone showed up just a few times. The chain links TRBV29-1 to TRBJ1-2; no definite D call. CDR1 and CDR2 (germline): SQVTM, ANQGSEA. Trimming took 7 bases from V and 8 from J, leaving 14 bases between them. The CDR3 extends over 11 amino acids. CDR3 residues: CSADPGGGYTF. CDR3 DNA sequence: TGCAGCGCCGACCCGGGAGGCGGCTACACCTTC. Full variable domain (rest looked up from reference TRBV29-1 and TRBJ1-2): SAVISQKPSRDICQRGTSLTIQCQVDSQVTMMFWYRQQPGQSLTLIATANQGSEATYESGFVIDKFPISRPNLTFSTLTVSNMSPEDSSIYLCSADPGGGYTFGSGTRLTVV.

The rearrangement uses TRBV25-1 and TRBJ2-1; 7 bases are a match to TRBD1. The V and J ends lost 1 base and 2 bases, in that order; junction bases with no gene match: 2. Germline CDR1 and CDR2: MGHDK and SYGVNS. The CDR3 loop spans 15 amino acids. CDR3 sequence: CASSESGTAYNEQFF. The CDR3 DNA reads TGTGCCAGCAGTGAATCGGGGACAGCCTACAATGAGCAGTTCTTC.

This chain connects TRBV5-1 to TRBJ1-3; a possible D gene is TRBD1 (5 bases). This CDR3 is 16 amino acids long. The germline CDR1 and CDR2 sequences are SGHRS and YFSETQ. The V end lost 4 bases, the J end lost 0 bases, and 14 bases lay between the germline ends. CDR3 DNA: TGCGCCAGCAGCCCGGACACCTCCCTCTCTGGAAACACCATATATTTT. As protein: CASSPDTSLSGNTIYF.

This clone came up a few times. The CDR3 loop reads CASSETGNQPQHF. CDR3 bases: TGTGCCAGCAGTGAGACGGGAAATCAGCCCCAGCATTTT. The chain couples TRBV2 to TRBJ1-5; no reliable D call. CDR1 and CDR2 (germline): SNHLY, FYNNEI. This CDR3 contains 13 residues. Trimming took 3 bases from V and 4 from J, leaving 7 bases between them.

This chain joins TRBV7-6 and TRBJ2-2, with D perhaps matching TRBD1 (6 bases). Trimming pared 4 bases from V and 4 bases from J, leaving 10 bases between. The CDR3 has 14 residues. CDR1 SGHVS and CDR2 FNYEAQ come from the germline V gene. The CDR3 loop is CASSWGRVTGELFF. Written as DNA, the CDR3 is TGTGCCAGCAGCTGGGGGCGAGTCACCGGGGAGCTGTTTTTT.

The J gene is TRBJ1-1, the V gene TRBV19; 10 nucleotides line up with TRBD1. The CDR3 extends over 15 amino acids. Germline V gene sequence: CDR1 LNHDA, CDR2 SQIVND (reference sequence). Trimming took 7 bases from V and 4 from J; bases not matched to a gene: 9. Here the CDR3 reads CASNRDRGAGTEAFF. The CDR3 DNA reads as TGTGCCAGTAACCGGGACAGGGGCGCTGGCACTGAAGCTTTCTTT.

The chain couples TRBV10-2 to TRBJ1-5; D is possibly TRBD1 (5 bases). CDR1 and CDR2 (germline): WSHSY, SAAADI. The germline V and J ends were trimmed by 3 bases and 7 bases, with 10 bases remaining between them. The CDR3 is made up of 13 amino acids. The CDR3 spells CASSERGGQPQHF. DNA of the CDR3: TGCGCCAGCAGTGAAAGGGGCGGCCAGCCCCAGCATTTT.

V is TRBV5-1 and J is TRBJ2-1; D uncertain. Per germline, CDR1 SGHRS and CDR2 YFSETQ. The V end lost 5 bases, the J end lost 8 bases, and 14 bases lay between the germline ends. This CDR3 is 13 amino acids long. In nucleotides, the CDR3 is TGCGCCAGCAGGGTAGGCGGCAGCGATGAGCAGTTCTTC. It yields the protein CASRVGGSDEQFF.

This chain uses TRBV5-1 with TRBJ2-6; the D gene is possibly TRBD1 (7 bases). The CDR3 extends over 17 amino acids. V was cut by 7 bases and J by 1 base, with 18 bases left in between. In germline, CDR1 is SGHRS, CDR2 YFSETQ. The CDR3 spells CASSRQGRGSGANVLTF. The CDR3, as DNA: TGCGCCAGCTCCAGACAGGGTCGGGGGTCTGGGGCCAACGTCCTGACTTTC.

As for this clone: At the DNA level, this CDR3 is encoded by other sequences in the same sample as well. The chain carries TRBV13 and TRBJ2-7, with a possible D match to TRBD1 (6 bases). Trimming removed 2 bases at V and 5 bases at J, with 19 bases between. This CDR3 is built from 16 residues. The V gene's germline CDR1 is PRHDT and CDR2 FYEKMQ (reference sequence). DNA of the CDR3: TGTGCCAGCAGCTTAACCCCCCAACAGGGCCCACACGAGCAGTACTTC. Translation: CASSLTPQQGPHEQYF.

This chain connects TRBV30 to TRBJ1-4; no clear D. Trimming left V 2 bases short and J 8 bases short, with 12 bases between. CDR1 and CDR2 from the germline V gene are GTSNPN and SVGIG (reference sequence). The CDR3 has 13 residues. The CDR3 is CAWSPLRWEKLFF. The CDR3 nucleotides read TGTGCCTGGAGTCCACTTCGATGGGAAAAACTGTTTTTT. The full variable domain, its missing parts supplied by reference TRBV30 and TRBJ1-4, is SQTIHQWPATLVQPVGSPLSLECTVEGTSNPNLYWYRQAAGRGLQLLFYSVGIGQISSEVPQNLSASRPQDRQFILSSKKLLLSDSGFYLCAWSPLRWEKLFFGSGTQLSVL.

This clone has a single count. The rearrangement uses TRBV19 and TRBJ1-2; 7 nucleotides line up with TRBD1. Trimming removed 7 bases from V and 7 bases from J; junction bases left unmatched: 9. Germline V gene data show CDR1 as LNHDA and CDR2 as SQIVND (reference sequence). This CDR3 comprises 13 residues. The CDR3 DNA is TGTGCCAGTATACGGGCACAGGGGAGTGGCTACACCTTC. This translates into CASIRAQGSGYTF.